A selection of T cell receptor beta chains follows, all from one sample in a study of shared clonotypes between healthy human individuals. Sequencing was performed with immunoSEQ multiplex PCR; in TCRdb, only in-frame clones are kept and a portion is missing. The sample has fewer than 650,000 clones, roughly 72% seen once. Sequenced sample: PBMCs. The receptors derive from a middle-aged woman in good health. Some clones in this sample may be carry-over from other donors' samples. Both conserved end residues are part of each CDR3. The D gene is left open where the match is weak. Where a row states a size, it is once, few, many or the class of an expanded clone; other rows omit it.

TRBV6-1	TRBD2	TRBJ2-7	.	CASTTSGSSYEQYF	TGTGCCAGCACTACTAGCGGGAGCTCCTACGAGCAGTACTTC
TRBV10-3	TRBD1	TRBJ1-4	.	CAISESRQGGEKLFF	TGTGCCATCAGTGAGTCGCGACAGGGCGGTGAAAAACTGTTTTTT
TRBV19	.	TRBJ2-2	.	CASSPTWTGELFF	TGTGCCAGTAGTCCCACCTGGACCGGGGAGCTGTTTTTT
TRBV4-1	TRBD1	TRBJ2-5	.	CASSQARTGGLSVEEQYF	TGCGCCAGCAGCCAAGCCCGGACAGGGGGCCTCTCGGTCGAGGAGCAGTACTTC
TRBV6-5	.	TRBJ2-1	.	CASSRGLLVYEQFF	TGTGCCAGCAGCAGAGGACTATTAGTCTATGAGCAGTTCTTC
TRBV11-2	.	TRBJ2-1	.	CASSPMGTYNEQFF	TGTGCCAGCAGCCCCATGGGGACCTACAATGAGCAGTTCTTC
TRBV28	.	TRBJ1-1	many	CASSAAGGMLEAFF	TGTGCCAGCAGCGCAGCGGGGGGCATGTTAGAAGCTTTCTTT
TRBV7-7	TRBD1	TRBJ2-1	.	CASSLGTGGNEQFF	TGTGCCAGCAGCTTGGGGACAGGGGGCAATGAGCAGTTCTTC
TRBV5-6	TRBD2	TRBJ2-7	once	CASSSRTSGGSYEQYF	TGTGCCAGCAGCTCCCGGACGTCGGGGGGATCATACGAGCAGTACTTC
TRBV27	.	TRBJ1-1	.	CASSWYRDGTEAFF	TGTGCCAGCAGTTGGTACAGGGATGGGACTGAAGCTTTCTTT
TRBV18	TRBD2	TRBJ2-1	.	CASSQGLAGGNEQFF	TGTGCCAGCTCGCAGGGACTAGCGGGAGGCAATGAGCAGTTCTTC
TRBV6-1	.	TRBJ2-1	.	CASSGISYNEQFF	TGTGCCAGCAGCGGGATCTCATACAATGAGCAGTTCTTC
TRBV7-9	TRBD2	TRBJ2-3	.	CASSPGTSGTDTQYF	TGTGCCAGCAGCCCGGGGACTAGCGGCACAGATACGCAGTATTTT
TRBV28	TRBD2	TRBJ2-2	few	CASSFSGRASGELFF	TGTGCCAGCAGTTTTAGCGGGAGGGCCTCCGGGGAGCTGTTTTTT
TRBV28	.	TRBJ2-7	.	CASSEGGTKHDEQYF	TGTGCCAGCAGTGAGGGAGGGACAAAACACGACGAGCAGTACTTC
TRBV27	TRBD2	TRBJ2-7	once	CASSLPRGLAGIGAYEQYF	TGTGCCAGCAGTTTACCCCGCGGACTAGCGGGAATAGGTGCCTACGAGCAGTACTTC
TRBV28	.	TRBJ2-1	.	CASSLGSRVYNEQFF	TGTGCCAGCAGTTTAGGCTCGAGGGTCTACAATGAGCAGTTCTTC
TRBV9	TRBD2	TRBJ2-3	.	CASSTGLAGIPTDTQYF	TGTGCCAGCAGCACTGGACTAGCGGGCATACCCACAGATACGCAGTATTTT